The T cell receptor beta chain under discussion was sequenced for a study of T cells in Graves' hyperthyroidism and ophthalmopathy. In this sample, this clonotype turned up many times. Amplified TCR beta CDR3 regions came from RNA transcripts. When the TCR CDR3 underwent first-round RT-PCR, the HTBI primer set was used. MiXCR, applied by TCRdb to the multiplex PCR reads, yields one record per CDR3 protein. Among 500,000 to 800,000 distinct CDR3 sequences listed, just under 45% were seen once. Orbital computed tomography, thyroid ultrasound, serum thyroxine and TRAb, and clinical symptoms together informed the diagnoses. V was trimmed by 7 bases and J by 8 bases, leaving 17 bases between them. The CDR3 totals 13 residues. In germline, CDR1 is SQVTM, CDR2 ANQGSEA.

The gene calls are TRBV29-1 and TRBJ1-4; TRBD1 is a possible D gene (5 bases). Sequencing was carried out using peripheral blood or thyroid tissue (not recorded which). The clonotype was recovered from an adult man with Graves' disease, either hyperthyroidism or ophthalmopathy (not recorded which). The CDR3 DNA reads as TGCAGCGCCAACGGGGCTCGAGGGGAAAAACTGTTTTTT. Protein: CSANGARGEKLFF.